Sequencing of this TCR beta chain was carried out in a study of cytomegalovirus exposure and HLA in healthy donors. Study outcomes and limitations: Immune exposure information comprised only CMV serostatus. Most TCR sequences were seen very rarely across donors, but some public TCRs occurred in many.

The PCR made use of 60 Vbeta and 13 Jbeta primers. The repertoire was sequenced with immunoSEQ multiplex PCR; TCRdb's copy has only in-frame clones and lacks some. The table includes fewer than 250,000 clones, about 84% detected once. Details on this clone: What it recognizes is unknown.

The source material was PBMCs. This TCR derives from a human donor in good health.

DNA for the CDR3: TGTGCCAGCAGTTCCCGACAGGGCGATGTCGGTGGCTACACCTTC. Its protein is CASSSRQGDVGGYTF. The rearrangement joins TRBV6-5 to TRBJ1-2; TRBD1 agrees at 7 bases. V was clipped by 4 bases and J by 7 bases; unmatched bases: 12. CDR1 is MNHEY and CDR2 is SVGAGI in the germline V gene. The CDR3 covers 15 residues.